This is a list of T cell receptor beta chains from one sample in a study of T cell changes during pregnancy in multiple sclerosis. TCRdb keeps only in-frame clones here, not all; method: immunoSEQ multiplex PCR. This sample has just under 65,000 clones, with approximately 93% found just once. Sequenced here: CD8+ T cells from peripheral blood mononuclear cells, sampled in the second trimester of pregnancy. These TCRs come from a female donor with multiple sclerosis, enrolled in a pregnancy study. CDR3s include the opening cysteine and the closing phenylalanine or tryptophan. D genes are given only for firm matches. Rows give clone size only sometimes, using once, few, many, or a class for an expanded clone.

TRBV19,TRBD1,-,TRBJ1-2,CASSPGQGAYGYTF,TGTGCCAGTAGTCCGGGACAGGGGGCCTATGGCTACACCTTC
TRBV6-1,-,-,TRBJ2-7,CASSEISYEQYF,TGTGCCAGCAGTGAAATATCCTACGAGCAGTACTTC
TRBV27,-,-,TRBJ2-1,CASSLAQGSYNEQFF,TGTGCCAGCAGTTTAGCACAGGGTTCCTACAATGAGCAGTTCTTC
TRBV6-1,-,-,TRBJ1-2,CASRRIGVYGYTF,TGTGCCAGCAGGAGGATCGGGGTCTATGGCTACACCTTC
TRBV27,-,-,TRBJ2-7,CASSFQGNYEQYF,TGTGCCAGCAGTTTCCAGGGTAACTACGAGCAGTACTTC
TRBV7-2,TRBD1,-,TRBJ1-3,CASSAGQGVFSGNTIYF,TGTGCCAGCAGCGCGGGACAGGGGGTCTTCTCTGGAAACACCATATATTTT
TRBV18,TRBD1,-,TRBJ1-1,CASSPRRTGVFNTEAFF,TGTGCCAGCTCACCTCGACGGACAGGGGTCTTCAACACTGAAGCTTTCTTT
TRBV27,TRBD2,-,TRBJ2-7,CASRLAGGGYYEQYF,TGTGCCAGCAGGCTAGCGGGAGGCGGGTACTACGAGCAGTACTTC
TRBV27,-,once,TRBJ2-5,CASSLSTGSQETQYF,TGTGCCAGCAGTTTATCGACAGGTTCCCAAGAGACCCAGTACTTC
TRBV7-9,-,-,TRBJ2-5,CASSLIGVEETQYF,TGTGCCAGCAGCTTAATCGGGGTTGAAGAGACCCAGTACTTC
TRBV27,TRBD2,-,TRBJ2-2,CASSKSRGLAPGELFF,TGTGCCAGCTCCAAAAGCCGAGGACTAGCGCCCGGGGAGCTGTTTTTT
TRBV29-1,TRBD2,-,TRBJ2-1,CSVEGGAISYNEQFF,TGCAGCGTTGAGGGAGGGGCAATATCCTACAATGAGCAGTTCTTC
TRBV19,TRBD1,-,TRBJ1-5,CASSIGQGVGQPQHF,TGTGCCAGTAGTATCGGACAGGGGGTTGGTCAGCCCCAGCATTTT
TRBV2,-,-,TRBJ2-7,CASLEPTYEQYF,TGTGCCAGCCTCGAACCTACCTACGAGCAGTACTTC